These 11 T cell receptor beta chains originate from one sample sequenced in a study of blood T cell repertoires in COVID-19. Profiling relied on immunoSEQ multiplex PCR, and the TCRdb table lists in-frame clones only, not all of them. The table lists about 98,000 clones, roughly four fifths of them singletons, with 4.1% in the top ten. The sample taken for sequencing was peripheral blood. These receptors all stem from a man in his fifties or sixties with acute or convalescent COVID-19.

The rearrangement joins TRBV6-6 to TRBJ1-5; D is unclear. The CDR3 sequence is 14 residues long. Germline V CDR1 and CDR2: MNHNY, SVGAGI (reference sequence). V lost 10 bases and J 4 bases, leaving 17 bases between the germline ends. This CDR3 is CATTVLEENQPQHF. CDR3 nucleotides: TGTGCCACCACCGTCCTAGAGGAGAATCAGCCCCAGCATTTT.

Remarks on this clone: Other DNA sequences from this sample encode an identical CDR3 as well. The chain combines TRBV24-1 with TRBJ2-5; maybe TRBD1 (6 bases). This CDR3 has 13 amino acids. The V gene lost 5 bases and the J gene lost 2 bases, with 8 bases spanning the gap. CDR1 and CDR2 from the germline V gene are KGHDR and SFDVKD. The CDR3 nucleotides read TGTGCCACCAGTGGGGGACATCAAGAGACCCAGTACTTC. This sequence encodes CATSGGHQETQYF.

The sample holds one count of this clone. The V and J genes are TRBV19 and TRBJ2-3, with a tentative D call TRBD2 (6 bases). This CDR3 is built from 21 residues. V was trimmed by 6 bases and J by 1 base, leaving 32 bases between them. Germline lookup yields CDR1 LNHDA and CDR2 SQIVND (reference sequence). CDR3 coding DNA: TGTGCCAGTAGCGTGCTCTCCCGTGGGAGGTTATTGGGGGTTGGCACAGATACGCAGTATTTT. It encodes CASSVLSRGRLLGVGTDTQYF.

This chain connects TRBV5-4 to TRBJ2-2; D may be TRBD2 (6 bases). CDR1 and CDR2 from the germline V gene are SGHNT and YYREEE (reference sequence). The CDR3 is 17 amino acids. With 5 bases removed from V and 4 bases from J, the gap between germline ends came to 21 bases. The CDR3 coding sequence is TGTGCCAGCAGTCCTCGTTGGGGGTCGGAGGGCACCGGGGAGCTGTTTTTT. Its translation: CASSPRWGSEGTGELFF.

This chain uses TRBV28 with TRBJ1-2, with 9 bases aligning to TRBD1. Germline CDR1 reads MDHEN; CDR2 reads SYDVKM. V lost 6 bases, J lost 4 bases, and 6 bases stayed unmatched. The CDR3 spans 14 residues. The CDR3 loop reads CASSSGTGIYGYTF. Written as DNA, the CDR3 is TGTGCCAGCAGCTCCGGGACAGGGATCTATGGCTACACCTTC.

This clone was seen once. The chain joins TRBV5-4 to TRBJ2-1; 10 bases map to TRBD2. Germline-derived CDR1 and CDR2 are SGHNT and YYREEE (reference sequence). The ends lost 2 bases at V and 10 bases at J; junction bases unmatched: 6. The CDR3 sequence is 14 residues long. The CDR3 DNA sequence: TGTGCCAGCAGCTTAAGCGGGGGGGTTGACGAGCAGTTCTTC. Translating it yields CASSLSGGVDEQFF.

The CDR3: CASNGVGSYEQYV. CDR3 DNA sequence: TGTGCCAGCAACGGGGTAGGGTCCTACGAGCAGTACGTC. The rearrangement joins TRBV2 to TRBJ2-7, with D possibly being TRBD2 (5 bases). The V end was cut by 7 bases, the J end by 1 base, with 11 bases between. The germline CDR1 and CDR2 sequences are SNHLY and FYNNEI. The CDR3 has 13 amino acids.

This chain connects TRBV5-1 to TRBJ1-5; unclear D gene. Trimming cost V 4 bases and J 2 bases, with 13 bases left between them. This CDR3 is 15 amino acids long. Germline-derived CDR1 and CDR2 are SGHRS and YFSETQ. The CDR3 reads CASSREGDGNQPQHF. In DNA form, the CDR3 reads TGCGCCAGCAGCCGCGAGGGCGACGGCAATCAGCCCCAGCATTTT.

The J gene is TRBJ1-1, the V gene TRBV6-6; possible D gene TRBD1, 6 bases. Trimming cost V 7 bases and J 2 bases, with 14 bases left between them. The CDR3 is 14 residues long. Germline V gene lookup returns CDR1 MNHNY and CDR2 SVGAGI (reference sequence). The CDR3 DNA reads TGTGCCAGCACTCCTGACAGGAGAAACACTGAAGCTTTCTTT. It translates to CASTPDRRNTEAFF.

This sequence joins TRBV5-8 and TRBJ2-6; TRBD1 matches 7 bases. CDR3 size: 17 residues. Germline CDR1 and CDR2: SGHTS and YDEGEE. The junction had 7 bases not matched to a gene; V was cut back by 4 bases and J by 0 bases. The CDR3 region is CASSLGQDTSGANVLTF. Written as DNA, the CDR3 is TGTGCCAGCAGCCTCGGACAGGACACCTCTGGGGCCAACGTCCTGACTTTC.

This chain connects TRBV5-1 to TRBJ2-4; no firm D call. V dropped 2 bases and J dropped 5 bases, with 8 bases sitting between them. Looked up from germline, CDR1 is SGHRS and CDR2 is YFSETQ. The CDR3 extends over 13 amino acids. CDR3 nucleotide sequence: TGCGCCAGCAGCTTTACAGTAGAAAACATTCAGTACTTC. Encoded protein: CASSFTVENIQYF. Filled out from reference TRBV5-1 and TRBJ2-4, the complete variable domain reads KAGVTQTPRYLIKTRGQQVTLSCSPISGHRSVSWYQQTPGQGLQFLFEYFSETQRNKGNFPGRFSGRQFSNSRSEMNVSTLELGDSALYLCASSFTVENIQYFGAGTRLSVL.